This is a list of T cell receptor beta chains from one sample in a study of T-cell reconstitution after alpha-beta-depleted transplantation in children. TCRdb re-derived calls from the PCR reads in MiXCR, one entry per CDR3 protein. The data hold a few hundred thousand distinct CDR3 sequences, with about a quarter observed a single time. Sequenced material: PBMCs, taken before TCRalphabeta/CD19-depleted stem cell transplant. These receptors all come from a boy younger than two with Wiskott-Aldrich syndrome, due to receive a stem cell transplant. The CDR3 runs from the conserved cysteine through the conserved F or W.

v_call,j_call,cdr3_aa
TRBV2,TRBJ1-1,CASSEWDTTPFEAFF
TRBV7-6,TRBJ2-1,CASSPPPGQGLNEQFF
TRBV10-3,TRBJ1-5,CATAPDRLGQPQHF
TRBV20-1,TRBJ2-1,CSAFSIGAADEQFF
TRBV5-1,TRBJ2-3,CASSPALAGADTQYF
TRBV12-3/TRBV12-4,TRBJ2-1,CASGSGPGSFNEQFF
TRBV5-1,TRBJ2-2,CASSLTVATGELFF
TRBV5-1,TRBJ2-1,CASSYLGTSGKDEQFF
TRBV2,TRBJ2-2,CASSGTSGSSGELFF
TRBV5-1,TRBJ2-5,CASSGEVLAKTQYF
TRBV12-3/TRBV12-4,TRBJ1-5,CASSLQGAGPQHF
TRBV6-5,TRBJ2-7,CASSYGHQFSYEQYF
TRBV20-1,TRBJ2-5,CSASRDSEETQYF